The present entry profiles one T cell receptor beta chain with its context. What antigen it recognizes has not been identified. Base qualities are not at hand, and no much larger clone is one base apart. This specimen comes from a study of response to subunit inactivated influenza vaccine (dated by TCRdb to 2016 to 2019). Concerning the study at large: To follow how T cells responded to a trivalent subunit inactivated influenza vaccine, the researchers relied on deep quantitative profiling of the T cell receptor repertoire.

The protocol used for the library was RT-PCR. Data came from an Illumina HiSeq 2500. TCRdb cleaned the public reads at Q25 with fastp, built clones with MiXCR and kept in-frame beta chains. Entries that share a CDR3 protein sequence are merged under the most common genes and DNA. The sample includes hundreds of thousands of distinct CDR3 sequences, with approximately 15% observed a single time. The top ten constitute 5.5% to 8% of the sample. What the research found in general, with its limitations: It was suggested by the authors that each seasonal influenza vaccination may recruit only a limited number of new T cells.

CDR1 and CDR2 are drawn from the germline V gene: MGHRA, YSYEKL. Germline trimming amounts to 0 bases on V and 7 bases on J, with 5 as the count of junction bases outside the gene matches. Taken from cysteine to phenylalanine, the CDR3 has 15 residues. Only CDR3 DNA is held: 45 bases, read in frame from base 1. The source of this sequence is a man in his forties or fifties who received an inactivated influenza vaccine. Donor details come from another sample of the same person, matched by shared clones. The sequences come from PBMCs from blood, collected approximately 15 days before vaccination. Here the chain combines TRBV4-1 and TRBJ2-1; 8 middle bases align to TRBD2. The CDR3 in this case is CASSQELAAWNEQFF. The DNA reads as follows: TGCGCCAGCAGCCAAGAACTAGCGGCGTGGAATGAGCAGTTCTTC.